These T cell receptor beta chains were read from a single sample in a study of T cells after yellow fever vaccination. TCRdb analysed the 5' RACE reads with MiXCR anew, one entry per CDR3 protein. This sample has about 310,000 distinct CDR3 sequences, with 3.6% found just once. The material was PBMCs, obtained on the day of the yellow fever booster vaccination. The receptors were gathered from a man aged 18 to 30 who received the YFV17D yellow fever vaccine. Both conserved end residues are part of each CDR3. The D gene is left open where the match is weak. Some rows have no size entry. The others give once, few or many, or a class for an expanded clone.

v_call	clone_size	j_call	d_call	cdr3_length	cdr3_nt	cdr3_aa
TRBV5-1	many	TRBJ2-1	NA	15	TGCGCCAGCAGCTTTGACGGGGGCTTGTACAATGAGCAGTTCTTC	CASSFDGGLYNEQFF
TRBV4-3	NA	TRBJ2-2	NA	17	TGCGCCAGCAGCCCTAGCCCCGAAGGGGAAAACACCGGGGAGCTGTTTTTT	CASSPSPEGENTGELFF
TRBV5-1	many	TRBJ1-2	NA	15	TGCGCCAGCAGCGGCGGACAGCGAAAGGCCTATGGCTACACCTTC	CASSGGQRKAYGYTF
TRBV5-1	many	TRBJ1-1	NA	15	TGCGCCAGCAGCCAATCGGGGGGATCCAACACTGAAGCTTTCTTT	CASSQSGGSNTEAFF
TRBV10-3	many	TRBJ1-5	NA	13	TGTGCCATCAGTGCGGCAGTTAATCAGCCCCAGCATTTT	CAISAAVNQPQHF
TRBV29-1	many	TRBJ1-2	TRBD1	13	TGCAGCGTTGAATCCGGGACAGGGTATGGCTACACCTTC	CSVESGTGYGYTF
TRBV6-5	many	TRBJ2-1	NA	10	TGTGCCAGCAGTTACTCGCTGCAGTTCTTC	CASSYSLQFF
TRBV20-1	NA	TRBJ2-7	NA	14	TGCAGTGCTAGAGCCAGGGTGAGCTCCTACGAGCAGTACTTC	CSARARVSSYEQYF
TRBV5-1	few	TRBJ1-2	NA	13	TGCGCCAGCAGCTTGTCAGGGGAAGAGGGCTACACCTTC	CASSLSGEEGYTF
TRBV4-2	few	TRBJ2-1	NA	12	TGTGCCAGCAGCCCGGGTGCGGGTCCGCAGTTCTTC	CASSPGAGPQFF
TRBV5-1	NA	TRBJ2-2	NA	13	TGCGCCAGCAGCTTGGCGGGAGACGGGGAGCTGTTTTTT	CASSLAGDGELFF
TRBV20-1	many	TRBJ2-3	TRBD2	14	TGCAGTGCTTCTAGCGGGGGGGCGTCGGATACGCAGTATTTT	CSASSGGASDTQYF
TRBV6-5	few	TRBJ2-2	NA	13	TGTGCCTCCTCACAGCAGCACACCGGGGAGCTGTTTTTT	CASSQQHTGELFF
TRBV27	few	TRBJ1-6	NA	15	TGTGCCAGCAGTTTAGGAGGTTTCGCAGGCTCACCCCTCCACTTT	CASSLGGFAGSPLHF